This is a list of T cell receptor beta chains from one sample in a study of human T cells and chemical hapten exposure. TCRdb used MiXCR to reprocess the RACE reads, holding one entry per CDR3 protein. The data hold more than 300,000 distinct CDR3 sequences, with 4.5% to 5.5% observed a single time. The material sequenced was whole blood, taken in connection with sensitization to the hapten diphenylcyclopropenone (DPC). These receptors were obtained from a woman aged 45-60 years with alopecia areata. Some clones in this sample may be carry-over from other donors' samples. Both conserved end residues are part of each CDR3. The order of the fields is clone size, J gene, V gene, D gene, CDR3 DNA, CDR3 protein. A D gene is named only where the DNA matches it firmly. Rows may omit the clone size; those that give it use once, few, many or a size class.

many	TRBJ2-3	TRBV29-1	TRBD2	TGCAGCGTTGGATCCCTGGCTAGCGGCCCAGATACGCAGTATTTT	CSVGSLASGPDTQYF
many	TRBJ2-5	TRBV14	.	TGTGCCAGCAGCCAAGATGCAGAGACCCAGTACTTC	CASSQDAETQYF
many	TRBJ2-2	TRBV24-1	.	TGTGCCACCAGTGTGACCCGGGACGGGGAGCTGTTTTTT	CATSVTRDGELFF
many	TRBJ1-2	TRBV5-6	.	TGTGCCAGCAGCCCCGGTCAGGTAGACTATGGCTACACCTTC	CASSPGQVDYGYTF
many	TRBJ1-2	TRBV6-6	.	TGTGCCAGCACAGGGAACTATGGCTACACCTTC	CASTGNYGYTF
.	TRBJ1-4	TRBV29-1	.	TGCAGCGTTGAAGACGGTTATGGGGAAAAACTGTTTTTT	CSVEDGYGEKLFF
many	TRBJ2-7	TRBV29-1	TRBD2	TGCAGCGTTGCTAGCGGGAGGAACTACGAGCAGTACTTC	CSVASGRNYEQYF
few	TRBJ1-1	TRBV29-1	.	TGCAGCGTTGTGAGGCAGATGAACACTGAAGCTTTCTTT	CSVVRQMNTEAFF
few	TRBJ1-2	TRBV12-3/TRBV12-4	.	TGTGCCAGCAGACCGAACCCTCCTAACTATGGCTACACCTTC	CASRPNPPNYGYTF
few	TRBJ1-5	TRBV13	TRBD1	TGTGCCAGCAGCCGGGGACAGAGCAATCAGCCCCAGCATTTT	CASSRGQSNQPQHF
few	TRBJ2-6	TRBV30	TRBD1	TGTGCCTGGACCCCGGGACAGGGGCCCTCTGGGGCCAACGTCCTGACTTTC	CAWTPGQGPSGANVLTF
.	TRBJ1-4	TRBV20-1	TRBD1	TGCAGTGCTAGCCTAAGGACAGGGGGCGAGAATGAAAAACTGTTTTTT	CSASLRTGGENEKLFF
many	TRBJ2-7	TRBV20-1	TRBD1	TGCAGTGCTAGACGCGAATACGGGACAGGGGCGGTCTACGAGCAGTACTTC	CSARREYGTGAVYEQYF
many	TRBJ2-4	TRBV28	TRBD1	TGTGCCAGCACCCTCGGCCTACAGGGGTTTCAGTACTTC	CASTLGLQGFQYF
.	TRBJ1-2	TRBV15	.	TGTGCCACCAGCAGGACCGGGGGATATGGCTACACCTTC	CATSRTGGYGYTF
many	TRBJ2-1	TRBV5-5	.	TGTGCCAGCAGCTTAATAGTCAGGGCCGACAATGAGCAGTTCTTC	CASSLIVRADNEQFF
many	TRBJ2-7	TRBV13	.	TGTGCCAGCAGCTTAAGGGCAGGGAACCTCCCCTACGAGCAGTACTTC	CASSLRAGNLPYEQYF
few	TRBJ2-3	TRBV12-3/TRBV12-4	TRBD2	TGTGCCAGCAGTTTAGCGGGGGGGACCACAGATACGCAGTATTTT	CASSLAGGTTDTQYF
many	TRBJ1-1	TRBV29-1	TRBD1	TGCAGCGTCACAGGGGCGGACACTGAAGCTTTCTTT	CSVTGADTEAFF
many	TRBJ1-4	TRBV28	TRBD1	TGTGCCAGTGGACAGGGAACAACTAATGAAAAACTGTTTTTT	CASGQGTTNEKLFF
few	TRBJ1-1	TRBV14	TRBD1	TGTGCCAGCAGCCACATCCCGGGACAGGGTGAAGCTTTCTTT	CASSHIPGQGEAFF
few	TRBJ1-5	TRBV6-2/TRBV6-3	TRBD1	TGTGCCAGCCACAGGGGCCCTCCGTATAGCAATCAGCCCCAGCATTTT	CASHRGPPYSNQPQHF
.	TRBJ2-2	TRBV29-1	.	TGCAGCGTTGTAATGTCGGTGACCGGGGAGCTGTTTTTT	CSVVMSVTGELFF
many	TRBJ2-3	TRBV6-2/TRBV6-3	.	TGTGCCAGCAGTTACTCGAACGGGGCGGGAGATACGCAGTATTTT	CASSYSNGAGDTQYF
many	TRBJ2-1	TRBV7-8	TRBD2	TGTGCCAGCAGCTTAGGACTAGCGGAGGGCCATGAGCAGTTCTTC	CASSLGLAEGHEQFF
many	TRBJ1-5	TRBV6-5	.	TGTGCCAGCAGTTACGTTGGGGCCCACCAGCCCCAGCATTTT	CASSYVGAHQPQHF
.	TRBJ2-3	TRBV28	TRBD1	TGTGCCAGCAGTTTTAGGGGACCGGGACAGGGAGGGTATACGCAGTATTTT	CASSFRGPGQGGYTQYF
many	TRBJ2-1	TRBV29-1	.	TGCAGCTCCTTCCAGAGGGATGAGCAGTTCTTC	CSSFQRDEQFF
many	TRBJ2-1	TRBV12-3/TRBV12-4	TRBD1	TGTGCCAGCAGTTTAGAGACAGGGGGTTCAAATGAGCAGTTCTTC	CASSLETGGSNEQFF
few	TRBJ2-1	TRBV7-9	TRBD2	TGTGCCAGCAGCTTAGCGGAAAGCGGGAGTGACAATGAGCAGTTCTTC	CASSLAESGSDNEQFF
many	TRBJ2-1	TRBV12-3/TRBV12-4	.	TGTGCCAGCAGTTTACGGGTGAGCTCCTACAATGAGCAGTTCTTC	CASSLRVSSYNEQFF
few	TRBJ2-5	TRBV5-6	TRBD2	TGTGCCAGCAGCCACCGAGCGGGACTTTACCAAGAGACCCAGTACTTC	CASSHRAGLYQETQYF
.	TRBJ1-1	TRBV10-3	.	TGTGCCATCAGTGAGTCGCGACGGAACACTGAAGCTTTCTTT	CAISESRRNTEAFF
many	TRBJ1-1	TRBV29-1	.	TGCAGCGTTACACAGGGTCCTGAAGCTTTCTTT	CSVTQGPEAFF
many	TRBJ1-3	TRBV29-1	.	TGCAGCGTGACAGCCTCTGGAAACACCATATATTTT	CSVTASGNTIYF
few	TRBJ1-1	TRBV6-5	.	TGTGCCAGCAGGACCGGGCAGGGTGGCACTGAAGCTTTCTTT	CASRTGQGGTEAFF
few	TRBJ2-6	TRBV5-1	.	TGCGCCAGCAGCATCAGGGTAACTGGGGCCAACGTCCTGACTTTC	CASSIRVTGANVLTF
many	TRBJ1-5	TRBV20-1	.	TGCAGTGCTATAAAACTGGGGGGTCAGCCCCAGCATTTT	CSAIKLGGQPQHF
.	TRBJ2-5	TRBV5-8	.	TGTGCCAGCAGCTTGGGCACGGACCGGACCCAGTACTTC	CASSLGTDRTQYF
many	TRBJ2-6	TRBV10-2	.	TGCGCCAGCAGTGTTGGGGCCCATTTGGGAGGGGCCAACGTCCTGACTTTC	CASSVGAHLGGANVLTF
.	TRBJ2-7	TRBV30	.	TGTGCCTGGAGTGCCGGCAAATCCTACGAGCAGTACTTC	CAWSAGKSYEQYF
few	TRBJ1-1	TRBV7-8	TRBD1	TGTGCCAGCAGCTCCCGACAGGGGGCCCCTGAAGCTTTCTTT	CASSSRQGAPEAFF
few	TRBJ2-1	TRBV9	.	TGTGCCAGCAGCCCCTCCCCCGGAGATGAGCAGTTCTTC	CASSPSPGDEQFF
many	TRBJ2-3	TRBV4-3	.	TGCGCCAGCAGCCAAGATAGGGACCGTGGCCGTGCGCAGTATTTT	CASSQDRDRGRAQYF
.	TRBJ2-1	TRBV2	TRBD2	TGTGCCAGCAGAAATGGCGGGAGACTGAATGAGCAGTTCTTC	CASRNGGRLNEQFF
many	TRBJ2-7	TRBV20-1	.	TGCAGTGCTAGCCGCGGGGATTCGCCCTACGAGCAGTACTTC	CSASRGDSPYEQYF
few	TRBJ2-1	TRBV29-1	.	TGCAGCGTTGAAGAAGCGCGGGGAGGGGGCTATGAGCAGTTCTTC	CSVEEARGGGYEQFF
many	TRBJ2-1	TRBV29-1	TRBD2	TGCAGCGTTGGAGGGCGGGAGGGCCGCTACAATGAGCAGTTCTTC	CSVGGREGRYNEQFF
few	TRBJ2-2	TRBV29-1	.	TGCAGCGAGGAACGGGGCAGGATGTCGAGTACCGGGGAGCTGTTTTTT	CSEERGRMSSTGELFF
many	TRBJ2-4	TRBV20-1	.	TGCAGTGCTAGGGCCCTAGCGATAGCCAAAAACATTCAGTACTTC	CSARALAIAKNIQYF
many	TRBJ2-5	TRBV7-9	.	TGTGCCAGCAGCTTAGCTCCGGGACTGCAAGAGACCCAGTACTTC	CASSLAPGLQETQYF
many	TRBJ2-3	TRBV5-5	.	TGTGCCAGCAGCTTGGCACGGAGGATCACAGATACGCAGTATTTT	CASSLARRITDTQYF
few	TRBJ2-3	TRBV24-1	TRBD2	TGTGCCACCAGTGACATTTACAAGACAGCCCCAGGACTAGCTCCAGATACGCAGTATTTT	CATSDIYKTAPGLAPDTQYF
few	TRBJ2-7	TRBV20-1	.	TGCAGTGCTAAAAACCCCGCGGGGGAGCAGTACTTC	CSAKNPAGEQYF
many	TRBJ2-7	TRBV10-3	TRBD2	TGTGCCACCTACGGGGGGGAGAAAGCCTACGAGCAGTACTTC	CATYGGEKAYEQYF